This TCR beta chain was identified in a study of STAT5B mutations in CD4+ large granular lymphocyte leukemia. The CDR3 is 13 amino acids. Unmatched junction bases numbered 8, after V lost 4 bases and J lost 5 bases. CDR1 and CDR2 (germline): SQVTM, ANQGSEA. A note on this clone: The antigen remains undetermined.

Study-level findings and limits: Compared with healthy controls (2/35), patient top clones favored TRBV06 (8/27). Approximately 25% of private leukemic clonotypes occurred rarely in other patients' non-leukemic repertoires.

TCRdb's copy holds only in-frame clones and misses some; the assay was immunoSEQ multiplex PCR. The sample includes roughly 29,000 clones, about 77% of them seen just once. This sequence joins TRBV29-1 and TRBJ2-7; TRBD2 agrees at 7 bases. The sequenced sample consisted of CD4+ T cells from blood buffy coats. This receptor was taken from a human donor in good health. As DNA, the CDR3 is TGCAGCGTTGGGTGGCTAGCGGAGAACGAGCAGTACTTC. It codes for CSVGWLAENEQYF.